The 2 T cell receptor beta chains below all came from one sample that was sequenced in a study of human T cells and chemical hapten exposure. TCRdb fed the RACE reads into MiXCR, producing one record per CDR3 protein. The sample holds fewer than 140,000 distinct CDR3 sequences, roughly an eighth seen once. Time point given: pre-sensitization, week 0. Treatment here: therapeutic diphenylcyclopropenone sensitization with weekly scalp DPC. Sample: whole blood, taken in connection with sensitization to the hapten diphenylcyclopropenone (DPC). The receptor source for this set is a woman in her forties or fifties with alopecia areata. Some clones in this sample may be carry-over from other donors' samples.

The table lists this clonotype with a few counts. The chain employs TRBV28 and TRBJ2-3, with unresolved D. Germline CDR1 reads MDHEN; CDR2 reads SYDVKM. This CDR3 has 13 residues. V was pared by 7 bases and J by 1 base, with 9 bases between. The CDR3 DNA sequence: TGTGCCAGCAACAGCTTTGGCACAGATACGCAGTATTTT. Protein: CASNSFGTDTQYF.

This clonotype was counted a few times. The chain joins TRBV11-1 to TRBJ2-5; D not resolved. Trimming shortened V by 5 bases and J by 3 bases, and 10 bases separated the two germline ends. This CDR3 comprises 13 residues. The V gene's germline CDR1 is SGHAT and CDR2 FQDESV (reference sequence). The CDR3 DNA is TGTGCCAGCAGCCCATGGACCAAAGAGACCCAGTACTTC. This sequence encodes CASSPWTKETQYF.